The 23 T cell receptor beta chains below all came from one sample that was sequenced in a study of blood T cells in healthy people across ages (dated by TCRdb to about 2015). Library preparation employed 5' RACE. Sequenced on an Illumina HiSeq 2500. A second roughly 6 to 12 cycle PCR used a sample-barcoded 5' primer and a J-beta primer mix. The public sequencing data were trimmed at Q25 with fastp and processed into clonotypes with MiXCR by TCRdb, which kept only in-frame beta chains. Each CDR3 protein appears once, grouped with its most common genes and DNA. The sample table holds around 1.5 million distinct CDR3 sequences, of which roughly 40% were seen once. Of the sample, 7.9% falls within the top ten clones. Sequencing was performed on blood. The origin of the receptors is a woman aged 18-35 years in good health.

CDR3 nucleotides: TGTGCCTGGAGTGTGACGAGGGAGCAGTACTTC. It is translated as CAWSVTREQYF. The chain uses TRBV30 and TRBJ2-7, with unresolved D. CDR1 is GTSNPN, CDR2 SVGIG, per germline (reference sequence). V was trimmed by 0 bases and J by 7 bases, leaving 7 bases between them. The CDR3 totals 11 residues. Supplemented by reference TRBV30 and TRBJ2-7, the full variable domain reads SQTIHQWPATLVQPVGSPLSLECTVEGTSNPNLYWYRQAAGRGLQLLFYSVGIGQISSEVPQNLSASRPQDRQFILSSKKLLLSDSGFYLCAWSVTREQYFGPGTRLTVT.

The chain joins TRBV20-1 to TRBJ2-1; 7 positions match TRBD2. Germline assignment: CDR1 DFQATT and CDR2 SNEGSKA (reference sequence). The CDR3 spans 15 residues. V trimming: 0 bases; J trimming: 0 bases; junction bases outside the gene matches: 2. DNA for the CDR3: TGCAGTGCTAGAGAGGAGCGGGGCTCCTACAATGAGCAGTTCTTC. Its translation is CSAREERGSYNEQFF.

In nucleotides, the CDR3 is TGTGCCAGCAGCCAAGAAATGGGGCGGGGTAATGAGCAGTTCTTC. Protein sequence: CASSQEMGRGNEQFF. V gene TRBV3-1 combines with J gene TRBJ2-1; D is possibly TRBD2 (6 bases). The CDR3 loop spans 15 amino acids. V dropped 0 bases and J dropped 7 bases, with 13 bases sitting between them. Germline lookup yields CDR1 LGHDT and CDR2 YNNKEL (reference sequence).

The gene calls are TRBV3-1 and TRBJ2-1, with TRBD2 matching over 7 bases. This CDR3 region has 14 residues. In germline, CDR1 is LGHDT, CDR2 YNNKEL (reference sequence). The V and J ends lost 3 bases and 5 bases, in that order; junction bases with no gene match: 4. In nucleotides, the CDR3 is TGTGCCAGCAGCCATAGCGGGCCGGACAATGAGCAGTTCTTC. It yields the protein CASSHSGPDNEQFF.

This chain links TRBV6-1 with TRBJ1-2; D gene uncertain. V was pared by 1 base and J by 4 bases, with 19 bases between. Germline V lookup: CDR1 MNHNS, CDR2 SASEGT. The CDR3 runs 17 residues. The CDR3 coding sequence is TGTGCCAGCAGTGAAGGATCTAAGAGCGTGCAGACCTATGGCTACACCTTC. Its translation: CASSEGSKSVQTYGYTF.

The chain couples TRBV6-2 or TRBV6-3 to TRBJ2-3; D remains ambiguous. The CDR3 covers 14 residues. V was shortened by 6 bases and J by 2 bases, with 12 bases between the two germline ends. Germline lookup yields CDR1 MNHEY and CDR2 SVGEGT. The CDR3 region has the DNA TGTGCCAGCAGGGCCCCGGCGAACACAGATACGCAGTATTTT. This sequence encodes CASRAPANTDTQYF.

This rearrangement joins TRBV3-1 to TRBJ2-3, with D unresolved. The ends were cut back, 3 bases at V and 9 bases at J, with 13 bases in the middle. Germline assignment: CDR1 LGHDT and CDR2 YNNKEL (reference sequence). CDR3 length: 13 amino acids. The CDR3 DNA follows: TGTGCCAGCAGCCATCGGGTAGTGGAAACGCAGTATTTT. Translation gives CASSHRVVETQYF.

The DNA for the CDR3 is TGTGCCAGCAGGTTTACAGGGGGGGACGGCTACACCTTC. This codes for CASRFTGGDGYTF. The genes are TRBV6-6 and TRBJ1-2; 8 nucleotides match TRBD1. With V trimmed by 6 bases and J by 8 bases, 8 bases remained unmatched. Germline V gene data show CDR1 as MNHNY and CDR2 as SVGAGI (reference sequence). The CDR3 length is 13 residues.

This clonotype has a handful of counts. The chain is built from TRBV3-1 and TRBJ2-7; 11 bases line up with TRBD1. The CDR3 extends over 16 amino acids. Trimming cost V 3 bases and J 2 bases; bases outside gene matches: 6. Germline-derived CDR1 and CDR2 are LGHDT and YNNKEL (reference sequence). The CDR3 reads CASSQSPGQGAYEQYF. Written as DNA, the CDR3 is TGTGCCAGCAGCCAGTCTCCGGGACAGGGGGCCTACGAGCAGTACTTC.

The genes are TRBV20-1 and TRBJ2-1, with 8 bases identical to TRBD2. The CDR3 is made up of 19 amino acids. The trim removed 0 bases at V and 4 bases at J, leaving 17 bases unmatched. Germline V gives CDR1 DFQATT, CDR2 SNEGSKA (reference sequence). CDR3 in DNA: TGCAGTGCTAGAGATCGACCAAGCGGGAGATTAAGCTTTTACAATGAGCAGTTCTTC. Protein product: CSARDRPSGRLSFYNEQFF.

The CDR3 DNA reads as TGTGCCAGCAGCCAACTAGCGGCCCGGCCCGAGCAGTACTTC. Amino acid sequence: CASSQLAARPEQYF. This chain connects TRBV7-2 to TRBJ2-7; TRBD2 matches 8 bases. Germline lookup yields CDR1 SGHTA and CDR2 FQGNSA. The J segment lost 6 bases and the V segment lost 5 bases, leaving 9 bases of the junction unmatched. This CDR3 comprises 14 residues.

The table lists this clonotype with a few counts. This rearrangement joins TRBV10-3 to TRBJ2-1; TRBD2 agrees at 9 bases. The ends lost 11 bases at V and 7 bases at J; junction bases unmatched: 12. The germline V gene encodes CDR1 ENHRY and CDR2 SYGVKD. The CDR3 is 14 amino acids. The CDR3 reads CAGWAGGPDNEQFF. As DNA, the CDR3 is TGTGCCGGATGGGCGGGAGGGCCGGATAATGAGCAGTTCTTC.

The sample holds a few counts of this clonotype. The rearrangement links TRBV3-1 to TRBJ2-7; 12 nucleotides align to TRBD2. The length of the CDR3 is 17 residues. Germline trimming cut 2 bases from V and 0 bases from J; bases unmatched to any gene: 5. Germline CDR1 LGHDT, CDR2 YNNKEL (reference sequence). This chain's CDR3 is CASSQHMTSGSSYEQYF. In DNA form, the CDR3 reads TGTGCCAGCAGCCAACATATGACTAGCGGGAGCTCCTACGAGCAGTACTTC.

This clonotype was recorded a few times. The V and J genes are TRBV29-1 and TRBJ1-1; D remains unclear. The V and J ends lost 1 base and 6 bases respectively, with 12 bases between them. CDR3 length: 13 residues. Germline V gene lookup returns CDR1 SQVTM and CDR2 ANQGSEA. The CDR3 DNA reads as TGCAGCGTTGAAGGGACTCTGGAGGCTGAAGCTTTCTTT. This gives the protein CSVEGTLEAEAFF.

This clonotype was detected only a few times. This chain connects TRBV28 to TRBJ2-3, with 12 bases identical to TRBD2. The V gene end was trimmed by 5 bases and the J gene end by 4 bases; junction bases not matched to a gene: 10. The CDR3 sequence is 17 residues long. Germline V gene lookup returns CDR1 MDHEN and CDR2 SYDVKM. CDR3 amino acids: CASSPFPSGGASDTQYF. CDR3 nucleotide sequence: TGTGCCAGCAGTCCCTTTCCTAGCGGGGGGGCCTCAGATACGCAGTATTTT.

Here the CDR3 DNA reads TGTGCCAGCAGGTACCCGGAGGGCACAGATACGCAGTATTTT. Its translation: CASRYPEGTDTQYF. The J gene is TRBJ2-3, the V gene TRBV6-6, with D perhaps matching TRBD2 (5 bases). This CDR3 is 14 amino acids long. Germline V gene lookup returns CDR1 MNHNY and CDR2 SVGAGI (reference sequence). V shed 6 bases and J shed 1 base, with 11 bases lying between them.

The genes are TRBV7-9 and TRBJ2-3, with D possibly called TRBD1 or TRBD2 (5 bases each). This CDR3 has 15 amino acids. CDR1 is SEHNR and CDR2 is FQNEAQ in the germline V gene (reference sequence). Trimming removed 8 bases from V and 0 bases from J, with 15 bases in between. The CDR3 loop reads CASFSPGTSTDTQYF. CDR3 coding DNA: TGTGCCAGCTTCTCACCGGGGACCAGCACAGATACGCAGTATTTT. The full variable domain, completed using reference TRBV7-9 and TRBJ2-3, is DTGVSQNPRHKITKRGQNVTFRCDPISEHNRLYWYRQTLGQGPEFLTYFQNEAQLEKSRLLSDRFSAERPKGSFSTLEIQRTEQGDSAMYLCASFSPGTSTDTQYFGPGTRLTVL.

This clonotype was detected only a few times. The rearrangement uses TRBV20-1 and TRBJ1-2; 9 bases align to TRBD1. Germline trimming cut 3 bases from V and 8 bases from J; bases unmatched to any gene: 10. This CDR3 is built from 14 residues. Germline V CDR1 and CDR2: DFQATT, SNEGSKA (reference sequence). The CDR3 coding sequence is TGCAGTGCTAGTGGACAGGGGATAGCGGGGGGCTACACCTTC. It specifies CSASGQGIAGGYTF.

V is TRBV6-4 and J is TRBJ2-1; 10 bases match TRBD2. CDR1 and CDR2 (germline): MRHNA, SNTAGT. This CDR3 has 14 residues. The ends lost 6 bases at V and 7 bases at J; junction bases unmatched: 6. The CDR3 nucleotides read TGTGCCAGCAGCAAGCGGGAGGGCCGGAATGAGCAGTTCTTC. Its protein product is CASSKREGRNEQFF.

This clonotype was counted only a few times. The chain combines TRBV7-4 with TRBJ2-7; no firm D call. CDR1 is SGHVT and CDR2 is SQSDAQ in the germline V gene. V shed 5 bases and J shed 0 bases, with 14 bases lying between them. The CDR3 is made up of 15 amino acids. The CDR3 sequence is CASSPYNPSSYEQYF. The CDR3 region has the DNA TGTGCCAGCAGCCCCTATAACCCCAGCTCCTACGAGCAGTACTTC.

The chain recombines TRBV20-1 with TRBJ2-7; 10 bases match TRBD1. CDR3 length equals 14 residues. The germline gives CDR1 DFQATT, CDR2 SNEGSKA (reference sequence). V lost 5 bases, J lost 3 bases, and 7 bases stayed unmatched. This CDR3 reads CSADEGQGYYEQYF. CDR3 nucleotide sequence: TGCAGTGCTGACGAGGGACAGGGGTACTACGAGCAGTACTTC.

The chain employs TRBV20-1 and TRBJ2-7; the match to TRBD2 covers 7 bases. This CDR3 has 15 amino acids. Trimming took 0 bases from V and 4 from J; bases not matched to a gene: 9. Germline-derived CDR1 and CDR2 are DFQATT and SNEGSKA (reference sequence). CDR3 bases: TGCAGTGCTAGAGATAACGGCGGGAGATCATACGAGCAGTACTTC. It translates to CSARDNGGRSYEQYF.

CDR3 region: CASSSPGGETQYF. CDR3 coding DNA: TGTGCCAGCAGTTCCCCGGGAGGGGAGACCCAGTACTTC. V is TRBV7-8 and J is TRBJ2-5, with 8 bases matching TRBD2. This CDR3 is 13 amino acids long. Germline CDR1 is SGHVS and CDR2 is FQNEAQ. With V trimmed by 6 bases and J by 5 bases, 5 bases remained unmatched. Complete variable domain (other parts from reference TRBV7-8 and TRBJ2-5): GAGVSQSPRYKVAKRGQDVALRCDPISGHVSLFWYQQALGQGPEFLTYFQNEAQLDKSGLPSDRFFAERPEGSVSTLKIQRTQQEDSAVYLCASSSPGGETQYFGPGTRLLVL.